Listed below are T cell receptor beta chains from one sample, sequenced in a study of blood T cells in healthy people across ages. Via MiXCR, TCRdb re-called the 5' RACE reads, giving one row per CDR3 protein. The sample carries about 1.5 million distinct CDR3 sequences, 35% to 45% recorded once. Sequencing was performed on blood. These receptors were collected from a woman between 18 and 29 years old in good health. The CDR3 runs from the conserved cysteine through the conserved F or W. The D gene is left open where the match is weak. Clone size is stated in some rows and not others, as once, few, many or a class when expanded.

size,J,V,D,CDR3,DNA
.,TRBJ2-5,TRBV24-1,.,CATSKGRGEETQYF,TGTGCCACCAGTAAGGGCAGGGGTGAAGAGACCCAGTACTTC
.,TRBJ2-6,TRBV10-3,TRBD1,CAISYGQGHSGANVLTF,TGTGCCATCAGTTACGGACAGGGACACTCTGGGGCCAACGTCCTGACTTTC
.,TRBJ2-7,TRBV20-1,TRBD2,CSASRTSGRYEQYF,TGCAGTGCTAGCCGGACTAGCGGGAGGTACGAGCAGTACTTC
few,TRBJ2-5,TRBV2,.,CASSVRHQETQYF,TGTGCCAGCAGTGTTCGACACCAAGAGACCCAGTACTTC
few,TRBJ2-1,TRBV9,.,CASSVGGLGQNEQFF,TGTGCCAGCAGCGTAGGGGGGCTCGGGCAGAATGAGCAGTTCTTC
.,TRBJ2-7,TRBV6-2/TRBV6-3,.,CASSYWQNYEQYF,TGTGCCAGCAGTTACTGGCAGAACTACGAGCAGTACTTC
.,TRBJ2-1,TRBV4-2,TRBD2,CASSQDGLAGDEEQFF,TGTGCCAGCAGCCAAGATGGACTAGCGGGAGATGAGGAGCAGTTCTTC
.,TRBJ2-2,TRBV27,TRBD2,CASSGRDTGELFF,TGTGCCAGCAGCGGGAGGGACACCGGGGAGCTGTTTTTT
many,TRBJ2-3,TRBV7-2,.,CASSYWTDSDTQYF,TGTGCCAGCAGCTACTGGACAGACTCAGATACGCAGTATTTT
.,TRBJ1-2,TRBV6-6,.,CASSLTQGTNYGYTF,TGTGCCAGCAGCCTAACCCAGGGGACAAACTATGGCTACACCTTC
.,TRBJ1-4,TRBV6-6,.,CASSYPKGRGDEKLFF,TGTGCCAGCAGTTACCCGAAAGGGCGTGGGGATGAAAAACTGTTTTTT
.,TRBJ1-4,TRBV5-1,TRBD1,CASSFYPLQGADKEKLFF,TGCGCCAGCAGCTTCTATCCTCTACAGGGGGCGGATAAGGAAAAACTGTTTTTT
.,TRBJ2-3,TRBV9,TRBD2,CASTSGETSTDTQYF,TGTGCCAGCACCAGCGGGGAAACGAGCACAGATACGCAGTATTTT
few,TRBJ1-2,TRBV27,TRBD1,CASSNDRGGGYTF,TGTGCCAGCAGTAATGACAGGGGTGGTGGCTACACCTTC
.,TRBJ2-4,TRBV7-9,.,CASSSPPGHSYGQYF,TGTGCCAGCAGCTCACCCCCCGGACACAGCTACGGGCAGTACTTC
.,TRBJ2-5,TRBV27,TRBD2,CASSGRGGRLLETQYF,TGTGCCAGCAGTGGGCGGGGGGGCCGCCTTCTAGAGACCCAGTACTTC
few,TRBJ1-4,TRBV29-1,.,CSVLGGSNEKLFF,TGCAGCGTCCTGGGGGGGAGTAATGAAAAACTGTTTTTT
.,TRBJ2-7,TRBV29-1,.,CSATGSSYNEQYF,TGCAGCGCCACAGGATCCTCCTACAATGAGCAGTACTTC
.,TRBJ1-1,TRBV7-9,.,CASNPPVSISTEAFF,TGTGCCAGCAACCCACCTGTCTCGATTAGCACTGAAGCTTTCTTT
few,TRBJ2-7,TRBV7-2,.,CASSLYFASSYEQYF,TGTGCCAGCAGCCTTTACTTCGCGAGCTCCTACGAGCAGTACTTC
few,TRBJ1-4,TRBV20-1,.,CSAQGGSGEKLFF,TGCAGTGCCCAAGGGGGATCGGGTGAAAAACTGTTTTTT
many,TRBJ2-3,TRBV4-1,TRBD1,CASSHPTGAKDTQYF,TGCGCCAGCAGCCACCCGACAGGGGCTAAAGATACGCAGTATTTT